A selection of T cell receptor beta chains follows, all from one sample in a study of T-cell memory formation after mild COVID-19. TCRdb re-called the 5' RACE reads through MiXCR, storing one row per CDR3 protein. Of a few hundred thousand distinct CDR3 sequences in the sample, around a quarter were seen once. Sequenced material: PBMCs or a T cell subset sorted from them (not recorded which). The receptor set was obtained from an adult woman who had mild COVID-19 (a few samples of this study predate the infection). Cell type and time point are not known. CDR3s leave out the opening cysteine and the closing phenylalanine or tryptophan. Clone size appears in some rows only: once, few, many, or a class for an expanded clone.

>TRBV12-3/TRBV12-4|few
ASSGSGLDSKNTDTQY
>TRBV11-2|-
ASSPRVLGAGGDTQY
>TRBV7-2|few
ASSLGPDRGYTEAF
>TRBV9|-
ASSVEGRGKETQY
>TRBV7-3|-
ASSSGLAGNTGELF
>TRBV4-3|few
ASSRGDGNNEKLF
>TRBV5-1|few
ASSLEGRGQPQN
>TRBV5-1|few
ASSLGDSHTEAF
>TRBV7-6|-
AISLTETDTQY
>TRBV7-9|few
ASSLARGAYNEQF
>TRBV5-4|few
ASSRHQGGQETQY
>TRBV10-3|-
AISGPTGTDLTEAF
>TRBV7-9|-
ASSFGLAGELF
>TRBV7-9|few
ASSFLQGRGNEKLF
>TRBV12-3/TRBV12-4|-
ASSFQAELGPQH
>TRBV7-6|few
ASSLDVPGGRSSTDTQY
>TRBV7-9|few
AGRQGNGEAF
>TRBV12-3/TRBV12-4|once
ASSLSQTNYGYT
>TRBV6-2/TRBV6-3|-
ASSRDRDRGPEQY
>TRBV24-1|few
ATSDWTGGDQY
>TRBV27|-
ATQRQGQDTQY
>TRBV12-3/TRBV12-4|few
ASSLGTGGLTSGNTIY
>TRBV6-1|-
ASRPAGVEKLF
>TRBV6-5|few
ASSYSRPNSGANVLT
>TRBV20-1|few
SAIRGRDLGSRKQY
>TRBV11-2|-
ASSFGGGHTEAF
>TRBV19|few
ASKEPGLRLNTGELF
>TRBV5-4|few
AIERETYNEQF
>TRBV12-3/TRBV12-4|many
ASSLVASYNEQF